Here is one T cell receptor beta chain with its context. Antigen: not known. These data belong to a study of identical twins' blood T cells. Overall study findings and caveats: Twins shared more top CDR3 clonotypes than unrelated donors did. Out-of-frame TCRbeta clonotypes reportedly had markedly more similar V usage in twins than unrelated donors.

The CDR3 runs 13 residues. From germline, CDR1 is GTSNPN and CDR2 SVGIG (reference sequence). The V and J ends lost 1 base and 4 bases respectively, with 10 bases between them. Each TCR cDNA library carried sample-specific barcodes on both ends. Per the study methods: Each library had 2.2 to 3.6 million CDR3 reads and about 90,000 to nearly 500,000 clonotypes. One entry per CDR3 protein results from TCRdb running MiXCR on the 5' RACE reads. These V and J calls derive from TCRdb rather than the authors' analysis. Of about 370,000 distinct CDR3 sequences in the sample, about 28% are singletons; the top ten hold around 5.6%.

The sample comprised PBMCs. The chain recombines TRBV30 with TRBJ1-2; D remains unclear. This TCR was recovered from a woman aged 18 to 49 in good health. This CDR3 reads CAWSAPLSYGYTF. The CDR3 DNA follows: TGTGCCTGGAGTGCTCCACTCTCCTATGGCTACACCTTC.